The 17 T cell receptor beta chains below come from one sample, sequenced in a study of blood T cells in healthy people across ages. Primers used in a second PCR of about 7 to 12 cycles were a sample-barcoded 5' primer and a J-beta primer mix. TCRdb reanalysed the 5' RACE reads using MiXCR and keeps one entry per CDR3 protein. The profile covers hundreds of thousands of distinct CDR3 sequences, with around 48% appearing a single time and about an eighth taken by the ten largest. Specimen: blood. These receptors all come from a man aged 25 to 40 in good health.

With respect to this clonotype: Its ends do not fully match the called genes, so a read error is possible. The chain links TRBV5-1 to TRBJ2-1; 9 positions match TRBD2. The germline CDR1 and CDR2 sequences are SGHRS and YFSETQ. CDR3 length equals 16 residues. CDR3 DNA sequence: TGCGCCAGCAGCTCAGATGCAGCGGGGGGTTACAATGGGCAGTTCTTC. Protein sequence: CASSSDAAGGYNGQFF.

The chain uses TRBV7-9 and TRBJ1-1; no clear D gene. The CDR3 loop spans 16 amino acids. Germline V lookup: CDR1 SEHNR, CDR2 FQNEAQ (reference sequence). V shed 2 bases and J shed 0 bases, with 13 bases lying between them. DNA of the CDR3: TGTGCCAGCAGCTTATCCCCGGAGATCTTGAACACTGAAGCTTTCTTT. It codes for CASSLSPEILNTEAFF.

The CDR3 DNA reads TGTGCCAGCAGCATACAGGGGCCGGAGACCCAGTACTTC. This encodes CASSIQGPETQYF. The genes are TRBV9 and TRBJ2-5, with 7 bases identical to TRBD1. Germline V gene lookup returns CDR1 SGDLS and CDR2 YYNGEE. The CDR3 length is 13 residues. V was clipped by 4 bases and J by 5 bases; unmatched bases: 5.

The rearrangement links TRBV15 to TRBJ2-3, with 12 nucleotides matching TRBD1. The CDR3 contains 15 residues. V lost 4 bases, J lost 4 bases, and 3 bases stayed unmatched. Germline V gene sequence: CDR1 LNHNV, CDR2 YYDKDF (reference sequence). CDR3 loop: CATSNRDRGPDTQYF. The CDR3 nucleotides are TGTGCCACCAGCAACCGGGACAGGGGGCCAGATACGCAGTATTTT.

The V gene is TRBV4-3, the J gene TRBJ2-7; D gene ambiguous. The germline V gene encodes CDR1 LGHNA and CDR2 YSLEER. V lost 3 bases to trimming and J lost 0 bases, with 9 bases between them. The CDR3 covers 14 residues. CDR3 amino acids: CASSQQLSSYEQYF. The DNA of the CDR3 is TGCGCCAGCAGCCAGCAACTGAGCTCCTACGAGCAGTACTTC.

This clonotype turned up a few times. The V call is TRBV25-1, the J call TRBJ2-1; 9 positions agree with TRBD1. CDR3 length equals 15 residues. The germline gives CDR1 MGHDK, CDR2 SYGVNS. With 3 bases clipped from V and 4 bases from J, the junction kept 4 bases outside the gene matches. Here the CDR3 reads CASSERGQGYNEQFF. Written as DNA, the CDR3 is TGTGCCAGCAGTGAGCGGGGACAGGGTTACAATGAGCAGTTCTTC. The entire variable domain, with the rest obtained from reference TRBV25-1 and TRBJ2-1, is as follows: EADIYQTPRYLVIGTGKKITLECSQTMGHDKMYWYQQDPGMELHLIHYSYGVNSTEKGDLSSESTVSRIRTEHFPLTLESARPSHTSQYLCASSERGQGYNEQFFGPGTRLTVL.

The chain joins TRBV12-3 or TRBV12-4 to TRBJ1-5; D might be TRBD1 (6 bases). V lost 8 bases and J lost 2, with 13 bases in between. CDR3 length equals 14 residues. CDR3 amino acids: CASSDSRRNQPQHF. The CDR3 region has the DNA TGTGCCAGCTCGGACAGCCGTCGCAATCAGCCCCAGCATTTT.

The rearrangement joins TRBV2 to TRBJ2-5, with D perhaps TRBD1 (6 bases). CDR1 is SNHLY and CDR2 is FYNNEI in the germline V gene. Trimming pared 8 bases from V and 2 bases from J, leaving 9 bases between. CDR3 length: 12 amino acids. This chain's CDR3 is CASLGQQETQYF. CDR3 in DNA: TGTGCCAGCCTCGGACAGCAAGAGACCCAGTACTTC.

This chain joins TRBV5-6 and TRBJ1-1; tentatively, D is TRBD1 (5 bases). Germline lookup yields CDR1 SGHDT and CDR2 YYEEEE. This CDR3 is built from 13 residues. Trimming removed 7 bases from V and 2 bases from J, with 12 bases in between. This chain's CDR3 is CASSGRENTEAFF. The DNA of the CDR3 is TGTGCCAGCTCGGGCAGGGAAAACACTGAAGCTTTCTTT.

The chain is built from TRBV10-3 and TRBJ2-3; weak D call: TRBD2 (6 bases). There are 16 residues in the CDR3. Per the germline V gene, CDR1 is ENHRY and CDR2 is SYGVKD. The V and J ends lost 0 bases and 4 bases respectively, with 14 bases between them. The CDR3 DNA reads TGTGCCATCAGTGAGTCGACTAGGACGGGGCCAGATACGCAGTATTTT. Translation gives CAISESTRTGPDTQYF.

This clonotype occurred a few times. This chain links TRBV4-2 with TRBJ1-1; D remains ambiguous. Germline V gene data show CDR1 as LGHNA and CDR2 as YNFKEQ. Trimming stripped 1 base from V and 0 bases from J, with 6 bases between. This CDR3 region has 14 residues. Written as DNA, the CDR3 is TGTGCCAGCAGCCAAGTTATGATGAACACTGAAGCTTTCTTT. It is translated as CASSQVMMNTEAFF.

The V gene is TRBV6-1, the J gene TRBJ2-4; D remains ambiguous. V lost 1 base to trimming and J lost 3 bases, with 7 bases between them. CDR1 and CDR2 from the germline V gene are MNHNS and SASEGT. This CDR3 comprises 14 residues. CDR3 in DNA: TGTGCCAGCAGTGAAGGGAACCTCAAAAACATTCAGTACTTC. Residues: CASSEGNLKNIQYF.

The chain combines TRBV6-5 with TRBJ2-3; D is possibly TRBD2 (6 bases). From germline, CDR1 is MNHEY and CDR2 SVGAGI. V dropped 4 bases and J dropped 2 bases, with 16 bases sitting between them. The CDR3 is 16 amino acids. DNA for the CDR3: TGTGCCAGCAGTTTAATGGCGCGGGACCCCACAGATACGCAGTATTTT. Its protein is CASSLMARDPTDTQYF.

This clonotype was detected a few times. V usage is TRBV14 and J usage is TRBJ2-1, with D perhaps TRBD2 (5 bases). Per the germline V gene, CDR1 is SGHDN and CDR2 is FVKESK. CDR3 length: 14 residues. The V end lost 3 bases, the J end lost 6 bases, and 12 bases lay between the germline ends. The CDR3 DNA follows: TGTGCCAGCAGCCACTTGACTAAACCCAATGAGCAGTTCTTC. Protein sequence: CASSHLTKPNEQFF.

The rearrangement links TRBV15 to TRBJ1-5, with TRBD1 as a possible D gene (5 bases). Germline V lookup: CDR1 LNHNV, CDR2 YYDKDF (reference sequence). The CDR3 totals 18 residues. V was clipped by 5 bases and J by 0 bases, with 20 bases between them. The CDR3 spells CATSYRDAGFDSNQPQHF. The CDR3 nucleotides read TGTGCCACCAGCTACCGGGACGCAGGTTTCGATAGCAATCAGCCCCAGCATTTT.

V is TRBV28 and J is TRBJ2-5; a possible D gene is TRBD1 (7 bases). V was shortened by 8 bases and J by 5 bases, with 18 bases between the two germline ends. Germline CDR1 MDHEN, CDR2 SYDVKM. This CDR3 region has 14 residues. CDR3 DNA sequence: TGTGCCAGCGCAATAGCAGGGGGAGGCGAGACCCAGTACTTC. This gives the protein CASAIAGGGETQYF.

The rearrangement links TRBV9 to TRBJ2-7; unclear D gene. Germline CDR1 reads SGDLS; CDR2 reads YYNGEE. This CDR3 is built from 15 residues. Trimming left V 0 bases short and J 0 bases short, with 10 bases between. Written as DNA, the CDR3 is TGTGCCAGCAGCGTAGACCCAAATCCCTCCTACGAGCAGTACTTC. Its protein is CASSVDPNPSYEQYF.